This T cell receptor (beta chain) was sequenced during a study of spatial heterogeneity in lung cancer. On the study more broadly: Median follow-up for sequenced PBMC samples was roughly two years after resection, when such samples existed. In the raw reads, each unique TCR and UMI combination was present more than ten times on average. The study's findings and limits: Ubiquitous expanded tumor TCRs surfaced in blood more at resection than they did at follow-up.

The sample's time point: blood at routine non-recurrence follow-up after resection. Researchers sequenced whole RNA taken from tumor, nontumor lung or frozen PBMC without sorting. TCR cDNA molecules were tagged individually, and each one carried a unique molecular identifier. Each CDR3 protein gets one entry after TCRdb re-called the 5' RACE reads with MiXCR. The sample contains about 120,000 distinct CDR3 sequences, 10% to 15% of which appear only once. As for this clonotype: Its antigen is not identified.

The TCR sequence derives from a male donor with early-stage non-small cell lung cancer. Source: PBMCs, taken at follow-up.

This CDR3 reads CASSLGQGASEQFF. CDR3 in DNA: TGCGCCAGCAGCCTCGGACAGGGGGCTAGTGAGCAGTTCTTC. The V call is TRBV5-1, the J call TRBJ2-1, with 11 bases fitting TRBD1. CDR3 length: 14 residues. Trimming at V came to 4 bases and at J to 9 bases, leaving 6 bases not matched to a gene. Germline CDR1 SGHRS, CDR2 YFSETQ. Supplemented by reference TRBV5-1 and TRBJ2-1, the full variable domain reads KAGVTQTPRYLIKTRGQQVTLSCSPISGHRSVSWYQQTPGQGLQFLFEYFSETQRNKGNFPGRFSGRQFSNSRSEMNVSTLELGDSALYLCASSLGQGASEQFFGPGTRLTVL.